The 5 T cell receptor beta chains given below trace back to one sample, sequenced in a study of T cell changes during pregnancy in multiple sclerosis (dated by TCRdb to 2018 to 2020). Library prep was done by the immunoSEQ multiplex PCR assay. The source is immuneACCESS, and TCRdb retained only in-frame sequences with V and J called. Part of the clones is not carried over; for the studies checked, unresolved V genes explain less than half of this, and the remainder is unexplained. The sample table records about 94,000 clones; approximately 93% of these occur just once. The leading ten clones occupy around 0.99% of the sample. Sequencing was performed on peripheral blood, taken after pregnancy. Source of these receptors: a female donor with multiple sclerosis, enrolled in a pregnancy study.

The CDR3 DNA reads TGTGCCAGCTCACCACTTCCAGGGGTCACCGGGGAGCTGTTTTTT. It encodes CASSPLPGVTGELFF. The rearrangement uses TRBV18 and TRBJ2-2, with D possibly matching TRBD1 (6 bases). Trimming took 1 base from V and 4 from J, leaving 10 bases between them. Per germline, CDR1 KGHSH and CDR2 LQKENI. CDR3 length: 15 amino acids.

This rearrangement joins TRBV2 to TRBJ2-1, with a possible D match to TRBD2 (5 bases). The CDR3 is 15 amino acids. Germline CDR1 reads SNHLY; CDR2 reads FYNNEI. V was pared by 4 bases and J by 5 bases, with 15 bases between. CDR3 sequence reads: CASSGSGWVDNEQFF. As DNA, the CDR3 is TGTGCCAGCAGTGGGAGCGGATGGGTGGACAATGAGCAGTTCTTC.

The chain joins TRBV5-5 to TRBJ2-6, with 9 bases matching TRBD1. This CDR3 is built from 18 residues. J was trimmed by 0 bases and V by 2 bases; bases with no gene match: 6. Germline V gives CDR1 SGHKS, CDR2 YYEKEE (reference sequence). CDR3 loop: CASSFRGQGDSGANVLTF. Written as DNA, the CDR3 is TGTGCCAGCAGCTTCCGGGGACAGGGTGACTCTGGGGCCAACGTCCTGACTTTC. The whole variable domain, filled in from reference TRBV5-5 and TRBJ2-6, reads DAGVTQSPTHLIKTRGQQVTLRCSPISGHKSVSWYQQVLGQGPQFIFQYYEKEERGRGNFPDRFSARQFPNYSSELNVNALLLGDSALYLCASSFRGQGDSGANVLTFGAGSRLTVL.

Here the CDR3 DNA reads TGTGCCAGTAACAGGGTGAGGGATCTCAATCAGCCCCAGCATTTT. It is translated as CASNRVRDLNQPQHF. The genes are TRBV19 and TRBJ1-5, with a weak D call TRBD1 (6 bases). The CDR3 is 15 amino acids. CDR1 and CDR2 (germline): LNHDA, SQIVND (reference sequence). The germline V and J ends were trimmed by 7 bases and 3 bases, with 16 bases remaining between them.

The chain employs TRBV4-1 and TRBJ2-7, with D possibly being TRBD1 (5 bases). This CDR3 comprises 15 residues. CDR1 and CDR2 from the germline V gene are MGHRA and YSYEKL. The V and J ends lost 0 bases and 1 base respectively, with 10 bases between them. DNA of the CDR3: TGCGCCAGCAGCCAAGACGGTCAGGGTTCCTACGAGCAGTACTTC. This codes for CASSQDGQGSYEQYF.